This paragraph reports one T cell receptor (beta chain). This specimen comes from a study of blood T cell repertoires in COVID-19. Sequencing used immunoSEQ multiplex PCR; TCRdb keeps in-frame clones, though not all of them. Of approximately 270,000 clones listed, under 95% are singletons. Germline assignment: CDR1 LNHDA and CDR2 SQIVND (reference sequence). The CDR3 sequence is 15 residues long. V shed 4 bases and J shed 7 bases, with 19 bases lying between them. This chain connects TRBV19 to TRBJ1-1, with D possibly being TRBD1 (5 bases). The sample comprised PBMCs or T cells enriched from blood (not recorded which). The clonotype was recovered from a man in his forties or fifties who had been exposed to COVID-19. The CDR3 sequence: CASSNGVTRQSEAFF. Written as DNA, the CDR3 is TGTGCCAGTAGTAATGGCGTGACAAGACAGAGTGAAGCTTTCTTT. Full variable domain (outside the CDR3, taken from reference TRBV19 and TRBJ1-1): DGGITQSPKYLFRKEGQNVTLSCEQNLNHDAMYWYRQDPGQGLRLIYYSQIVNDFQKGDIAEGYSVSREKKESFPLTVTSAQKNPTAFYLCASSNGVTRQSEAFFGQGTRLTVV.